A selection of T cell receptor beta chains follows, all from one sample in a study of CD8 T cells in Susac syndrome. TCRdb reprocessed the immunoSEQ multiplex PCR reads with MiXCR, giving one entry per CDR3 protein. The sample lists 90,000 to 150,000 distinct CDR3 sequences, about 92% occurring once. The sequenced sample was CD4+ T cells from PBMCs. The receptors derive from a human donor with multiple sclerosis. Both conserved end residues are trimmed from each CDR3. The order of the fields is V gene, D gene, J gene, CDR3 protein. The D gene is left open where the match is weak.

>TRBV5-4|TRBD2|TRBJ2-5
ASSLDQRGGLETQY
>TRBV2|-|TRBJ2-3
ASRGGATSTDTQY
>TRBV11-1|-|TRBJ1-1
ASSFLKNTEAF
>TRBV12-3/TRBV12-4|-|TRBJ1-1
ASSFAGDTEAF
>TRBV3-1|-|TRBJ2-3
ASSQMSSNTQY
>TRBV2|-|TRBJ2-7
ASSDRGRAYEQY
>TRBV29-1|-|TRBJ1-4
SVESGGKLF
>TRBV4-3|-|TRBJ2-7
ASSSQLRSYEQY
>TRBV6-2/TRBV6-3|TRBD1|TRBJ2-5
ASSYGQGTGTQY
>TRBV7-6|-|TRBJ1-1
ASSFGPGQGITEAF
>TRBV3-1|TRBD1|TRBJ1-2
ASSKLGQGVRGYT
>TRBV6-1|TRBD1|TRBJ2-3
ASRSLDRGRTDTQY
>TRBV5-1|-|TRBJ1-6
ASSWDKNSPLH
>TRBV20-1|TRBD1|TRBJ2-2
SARVTGVTGELF
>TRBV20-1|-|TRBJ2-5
SARGETQY
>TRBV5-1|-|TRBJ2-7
ASSPLDGGASYEQY
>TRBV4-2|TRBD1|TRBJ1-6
ASSPGTGRYNSPLH
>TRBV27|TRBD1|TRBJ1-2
ASSEIPTELGGGYT
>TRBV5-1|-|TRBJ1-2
ASSLAGIARGANYGYT
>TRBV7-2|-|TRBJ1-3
ASSLSGFGNTIY
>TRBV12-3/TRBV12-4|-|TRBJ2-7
ASFEEGNYEQY
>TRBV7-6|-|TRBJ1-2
ASSPTESYGYT